This T cell receptor (beta chain) was captured by sequencing in a study of blood T cell repertoires in COVID-19. For the study at large: Italy, Spain and the United States were the sources of the convalescent and acute COVID-19 samples. The cDNA or gDNA used as material had been derived from T cells, B-cell-depleted T cells, or PBMCs.

CDR1 and CDR2 from the germline V gene are LGHDT and YNNKEL (reference sequence). The CDR3 has 17 amino acids. V lost 0 bases, J lost 3 bases, and 16 bases lay in between. Authors' processing steps: From reference gene primer amplification, estimates of nucleated cell counts were derived. Libraries were prepared by immunoSEQ multiplex PCR; TCRdb keeps only in-frame clonotypes and omits some of them. V, J and clone size are taken as reported in that table, and D and trimming were inferred from the DNA itself. The repertoire has about 68,000 clones, about 90% of them found once; the top ten carry less than 2.5%.

Material for sequencing was peripheral blood. This rearrangement joins TRBV3-1 (or the pseudogene TRBV3-2) to TRBJ2-3, with a possible D match to TRBD2 (6 bases). The clonotype was recovered from a human donor in a cohort sampled during active COVID-19. The CDR3 spells CASSQERPGRWTDTQYF. The CDR3 nucleotides are TGTGCCAGCAGCCAAGAACGGCCGGGGAGGTGGACAGATACGCAGTATTTT.